These T cell receptor beta chains were read from a single sample in a study of T cells in Graves' hyperthyroidism and ophthalmopathy. TCRdb reanalysed the multiplex PCR reads using MiXCR and keeps one entry per CDR3 protein. The data hold around 190,000 distinct CDR3 sequences, with about a sixth observed a single time. Sequenced sample: blood. The origin of the receptors is a woman aged 50 to 65 with Graves' hyperthyroidism. Each CDR3 is given with its conserved first and last residue. A D gene is named only where the DNA matches it firmly. Not every row has a clone size; where given, it reads once, few, many or a size class.

v_call	j_call	d_call	clone_size	cdr3_aa	cdr3_nt
TRBV7-2	TRBJ1-2	-	many	CASSQGRDYGYTF	TGTGCCAGCAGCCAAGGCAGGGACTATGGCTACACCTTC
TRBV28	TRBJ2-5	-	few	CASRGRDWKLRYQETQYF	TGTGCCAGCCGCGGCCGGGACTGGAAGCTTCGGTACCAAGAGACCCAGTACTTC
TRBV9	TRBJ2-5	-	many	CASSSDRGGETQYF	TGTGCCAGCAGCTCGGACCGCGGCGGCGAGACCCAGTACTTC
TRBV4-1	TRBJ2-5	TRBD1	-	CASSQDGTGGGETQYF	TGCGCCAGCAGCCAAGACGGGACAGGGGGCGGTGAGACCCAGTACTTC
TRBV18	TRBJ1-1	-	many	CASSPPVLRPEAFF	TGTGCCAGCTCACCACCTGTCCTTCGACCTGAAGCTTTCTTT
TRBV10-3	TRBJ2-7	TRBD1	many	CAINLGTGPYEQYF	TGTGCCATCAACCTCGGGACAGGGCCCTACGAGCAGTACTTC
TRBV3-1	TRBJ2-7	TRBD2	many	CASSQELSGGTYEQYF	TGTGCCAGCAGCCAAGAACTAAGCGGGGGGACCTACGAGCAGTACTTC
TRBV28	TRBJ1-1	TRBD1	many	CASSTGGSVNTEAFF	TGTGCCAGCAGTACAGGGGGTAGCGTGAACACTGAAGCTTTCTTT
TRBV2	TRBJ1-2	-	once	CASSDLTGSYGYTF	TGTGCCAGCAGTGACTTAACAGGGTCCTATGGCTACACCTTC
TRBV11-2	TRBJ2-5	-	many	CASSFLDSPLETQYF	TGTGCCAGCAGCTTCTTGGACAGCCCATTAGAGACCCAGTACTTC
TRBV12-3/TRBV12-4	TRBJ1-2	TRBD1	-	CASSPTGQHGYTF	TGTGCCAGCAGTCCGACAGGGCAACATGGCTACACCTTC
TRBV5-1	TRBJ2-1	-	many	CASSLGGSGFSNEQFF	TGCGCCAGCAGCTTGGGGGGGTCAGGCTTTTCGAATGAGCAGTTCTTC
TRBV7-2	TRBJ1-5	-	many	CASSLSWNQPQHF	TGTGCCAGCAGCTTATCCTGGAATCAGCCCCAGCATTTT
TRBV27	TRBJ2-3	TRBD1	-	CASSLSPTTGGTDTQYF	TGTGCCAGCAGTTTGTCGCCTACGACAGGGGGCACAGATACGCAGTATTTT
TRBV3-1	TRBJ2-7	TRBD1	many	CASRQGGESYEQYF	TGTGCCAGCCGACAGGGGGGCGAATCCTACGAGCAGTACTTC
TRBV6-5	TRBJ1-1	-	many	CASSYDTGFTEAFF	TGTGCCAGCAGTTACGACACAGGGTTCACTGAAGCTTTCTTT
TRBV10-2	TRBJ2-3	TRBD1	many	CASSHRGSTDTQYF	TGCGCCAGCAGCCACAGGGGTAGCACAGATACGCAGTATTTT
TRBV6-5	TRBJ1-1	TRBD1	many	CASSYKRGRGNTEAFF	TGTGCCAGCAGTTACAAGAGGGGGCGAGGGAACACTGAAGCTTTCTTT
TRBV27	TRBJ1-6	TRBD1	-	CASRTGTANSPLHF	TGTGCCAGCAGGACTGGGACAGCTAATTCACCCCTCCACTTT
TRBV19	TRBJ1-2	-	many	CASSTRTDYGYTF	TGTGCCAGTAGTACCCGGACGGACTATGGCTACACCTTC
TRBV5-4	TRBJ1-2	-	-	CASSYGPNYGYTF	TGTGCCAGCAGCTATGGCCCTAACTATGGCTACACCTTC
TRBV28	TRBJ1-1	-	many	CASSGWMNTEAFF	TGTGCCAGCAGTGGATGGATGAACACTGAAGCTTTCTTT
TRBV13	TRBJ2-5	TRBD1	many	CASSFRTGEETQYF	TGTGCCAGCAGCTTCCGGACAGGGGAAGAGACCCAGTACTTC
TRBV19	TRBJ1-4	-	many	CASSPLVDEKLFF	TGTGCCAGTAGCCCCTTGGTTGATGAAAAACTGTTTTTT
TRBV13	TRBJ1-3	-	-	CASSYRDIHTIYF	TGTGCCAGCAGCTACCGGGACATCCACACCATATATTTT
TRBV29-1	TRBJ2-3	-	many	CTLLLGDTQYF	TGCACCTTATTACTCGGGGATACGCAGTATTTT
TRBV7-6	TRBJ2-2	-	many	CASSLASANTGELFF	TGTGCCAGCAGCTTAGCCTCGGCGAACACCGGGGAGCTGTTTTTT
TRBV12-3/TRBV12-4	TRBJ1-6	-	many	CASNDSRRGPLHF	TGTGCCAGCAATGACTCGCGGCGTGGACCCCTCCACTTT
TRBV6-1	TRBJ2-2	-	few	CASSVQGTLIFTGELFF	TGTGCCAGCAGTGTACAGGGAACCCTGATCTTCACCGGGGAGCTGTTTTTT
TRBV6-1	TRBJ2-7	-	many	CASSESAGSYEQYF	TGTGCCAGCAGTGAATCCGCAGGTTCCTACGAGCAGTACTTC
TRBV20-1	TRBJ1-5	TRBD1	few	CSALTGTVNQPQHF	TGCAGTGCTTTAACCGGGACAGTCAATCAGCCCCAGCATTTT
TRBV28	TRBJ1-6	-	many	CASSLRTSPLHF	TGTGCCAGCAGTTTAAGGACCTCACCCCTCCACTTT
TRBV18	TRBJ1-2	-	few	CASSPLEANYGYTF	TGTGCCAGCTCACCCCTCGAAGCTAACTATGGCTACACCTTC
TRBV7-6	TRBJ1-1	-	many	CASSLVSLPGFPGTEAFF	TGTGCCAGCAGCTTAGTAAGCCTCCCGGGGTTTCCAGGCACTGAAGCTTTCTTT
TRBV19	TRBJ1-5	-	many	CASSEISGQPQHF	TGTGCCAGTAGTGAGATATCGGGACAGCCCCAGCATTTT
TRBV27	TRBJ2-3	-	many	CASSSQGSPSDTQYF	TGTGCCAGCAGTTCACAGGGAAGTCCCTCAGATACGCAGTATTTT
TRBV15	TRBJ2-7	-	many	CATGGGRGGYEQYF	TGTGCCACCGGGGGGGGCAGGGGAGGATACGAGCAGTACTTC
TRBV7-9	TRBJ1-1	-	many	CASRGENTEAFF	TGTGCCAGCCGGGGTGAAAACACTGAAGCTTTCTTT
TRBV12-3/TRBV12-4	TRBJ2-1	-	many	CASGPSTGSSYNEQFF	TGTGCCAGCGGACCGTCGACAGGTAGCTCCTACAATGAGCAGTTCTTC
TRBV7-6	TRBJ2-5	-	many	CASSFHQETQYF	TGTGCCAGCAGCTTCCATCAAGAGACCCAGTACTTC
TRBV4-3	TRBJ2-7	-	-	CASSQEGFRGRRYEQYF	TGCGCCAGCAGCCAAGAAGGGTTTAGGGGACGAAGGTACGAGCAGTACTTC
TRBV12-3/TRBV12-4	TRBJ2-2	TRBD1	many	CASSPTRQGTGELFF	TGTGCCAGCAGTCCGACCCGACAGGGAACCGGGGAGCTGTTTTTT
TRBV25-1	TRBJ2-7	-	-	CASSEFVGAVQYF	TGTGCCAGCAGTGAATTCGTGGGGGCGGTGCAGTACTTC
TRBV20-1	TRBJ2-7	-	many	CSAQRGSSYEQYF	TGCAGTGCCCAAAGAGGTAGCTCCTACGAGCAGTACTTC
TRBV7-2	TRBJ2-3	TRBD1	-	CASSSVRTGSTDTQYF	TGTGCCAGCAGCTCGGTACGGACAGGGAGCACAGATACGCAGTATTTT
TRBV7-2	TRBJ2-5	-	-	CASSLILGWDRSFQETQYF	TGTGCCAGCAGCTTAATATTGGGATGGGACCGAAGCTTCCAAGAGACCCAGTACTTC
TRBV4-2	TRBJ2-1	TRBD2	few	CASSQSPASGGDEQFF	TGTGCCAGCAGCCAATCCCCGGCTAGCGGGGGAGATGAGCAGTTCTTC
TRBV6-5	TRBJ2-1	TRBD1	-	CASSYPTGGLDNEQFF	TGTGCCAGCAGTTATCCTACAGGGGGCTTGGATAATGAGCAGTTCTTC
TRBV12-3/TRBV12-4	TRBJ2-2	-	many	CASSAELLAGELFF	TGTGCCAGCAGCGCGGAGCTACTCGCCGGGGAGCTGTTTTTT
TRBV7-9	TRBJ2-3	TRBD2	many	CASSLISGGPTDTQYF	TGTGCCAGCAGCCTGATTTCGGGGGGGCCCACAGATACGCAGTATTTT